The rows below give T cell receptor beta chains drawn from one sample of a study of T cell changes during pregnancy in multiple sclerosis. Clones were read by immunoSEQ multiplex PCR, and TCRdb kept only the in-frame ones, dropping some. The table includes 55,000 to 85,000 clones, less than 95% detected once. Material: peripheral blood, obtained in the third trimester of pregnancy. These receptor sequences come from a female donor with multiple sclerosis, enrolled in a pregnancy study. The CDR3 runs from the conserved cysteine through the conserved F or W. The D gene is left open where the match is weak. Where a row states a size, it is once, few, many or the class of an expanded clone; other rows omit it.

J,V,D,size,CDR3,DNA
TRBJ2-7,TRBV19,-,-,CASSGAGRTHEQYF,TGTGCCAGTAGTGGGGCAGGACGCACCCACGAGCAGTACTTC
TRBJ2-1,TRBV7-2,-,-,CASSVQVSTENEQFF,TGTGCCAGCAGCGTACAGGTTTCCACCGAGAATGAGCAGTTCTTC
TRBJ1-3,TRBV9,TRBD1,-,CASSVAPLTGGGGAGNTIYF,TGTGCCAGCAGCGTAGCCCCTTTGACAGGGGGCGGTGGGGCTGGAAACACCATATATTTT
TRBJ2-7,TRBV4-2,-,-,CASSQAPSSYEQYF,TGTGCCAGCAGCCAAGCGCCCAGCTCCTACGAGCAGTACTTC
TRBJ1-6,TRBV19,TRBD1,-,CASSRDRANSPLHF,TGTGCCAGTAGTAGAGACAGGGCTAATTCACCCCTCCACTTT
TRBJ1-6,TRBV18,TRBD1,once,CASSPYRDSSYNSPLHF,TGTGCCAGCTCACCTTACCGGGACAGCTCCTATAATTCACCCCTCCACTTT
TRBJ2-7,TRBV30,TRBD2,-,CAWSAGASGPSSYEQYF,TGTGCCTGGAGTGCCGGGGCTAGCGGGCCGAGCTCCTACGAGCAGTACTTC
TRBJ1-2,TRBV6-4,-,-,CASSESAQTGPYGYTF,TGTGCCAGCAGTGAGAGCGCCCAGACAGGCCCCTATGGCTACACCTTC
TRBJ1-1,TRBV7-9,-,-,CASSLISTEAFF,TGTGCCAGCAGTCTAATCTCCACTGAAGCTTTCTTT
TRBJ2-3,TRBV15,TRBD2,-,CATSRVLAGPTDTQYF,TGTGCCACCAGCAGAGTCCTAGCGGGGCCCACAGATACGCAGTATTTT
TRBJ1-5,TRBV7-6,TRBD1,-,CASSFGTGGPGSDQPQHF,TGTGCCAGCAGCTTCGGGACAGGGGGCCCAGGGTCCGATCAGCCCCAGCATTTT
TRBJ1-6,TRBV6-5,TRBD1,-,CASSWDRESSPLHF,TGTGCCAGCAGTTGGGACAGGGAGAGTTCACCCCTCCACTTT
TRBJ1-1,TRBV7-2,-,-,CASSHLTGEAFF,TGTGCCAGCAGCCACCTGACAGGTGAAGCTTTCTTT
TRBJ2-2,TRBV10-3,TRBD2,-,CATQPWGGTGELFF,TGTGCCACCCAGCCGTGGGGGGGAACCGGGGAGCTGTTTTTT
TRBJ2-5,TRBV7-2,-,-,CASSENSDTGTQYF,TGTGCCAGCAGCGAAAATAGTGACACCGGGACCCAGTACTTC
TRBJ1-1,TRBV7-9,TRBD1,-,CASTTGQGRTEAFF,TGTGCCAGCACCACGGGACAGGGACGGACTGAAGCTTTCTTT
TRBJ1-2,TRBV5-4,-,-,CASRKDRMVYGYTF,TGTGCCAGCAGAAAGGACAGAATGGTCTATGGCTACACCTTC
TRBJ2-1,TRBV7-9,-,-,CASRLGMDEQFF,TGTGCCAGCCGACTAGGAATGGATGAGCAGTTCTTC
TRBJ1-2,TRBV7-9,-,-,CASSPLGAGIDGYTF,TGTGCCAGCAGCCCCCTTGGAGCAGGGATCGACGGCTACACCTTC
TRBJ1-5,TRBV1,-,-,CTSSQPRQGGQPQHF,TGCACCAGCAGCCAGCCTCGACAGGGGGGGCAGCCCCAGCATTTT
TRBJ1-2,TRBV6-1,-,-,CASSTGNYGYTF,TGTGCCAGCAGCACAGGGAACTATGGCTACACCTTC
TRBJ2-3,TRBV4-3,TRBD2,-,CASSSERGAGVGGDTQYF,TGCGCCAGCAGCTCCGAGCGGGGGGCAGGGGTAGGGGGAGATACGCAGTATTTT
TRBJ1-1,TRBV14,-,few,CASSQGGTEAFF,TGTGCCAGCAGCCAAGGCGGAACTGAAGCTTTCTTT
TRBJ2-5,TRBV9,-,-,CASSARGLQQTQYF,TGTGCCAGCAGCGCCCGGGGACTCCAACAGACCCAGTACTTC
TRBJ1-4,TRBV6-5,TRBD1,-,CASRRTGGDEKLFF,TGTGCCAGCAGACGGACAGGGGGGGATGAAAAACTGTTTTTT
TRBJ1-2,TRBV5-1,TRBD1,-,CASSIDGTVPYGYTF,TGCGCCAGCAGCATAGATGGGACAGTCCCCTATGGCTACACCTTC
TRBJ1-5,TRBV7-2,-,-,CASSTGYQPQHF,TGTGCCAGCAGCACAGGGTATCAGCCCCAGCATTTT
TRBJ2-5,TRBV19,TRBD1,-,CASSWRTGRETQYF,TGTGCCAGTAGTTGGCGGACAGGGAGGGAGACCCAGTACTTC
TRBJ1-3,TRBV4-3,-,-,CASSQEGVAGNTIYF,TGCGCCAGCAGCCAAGAAGGGGTGGCTGGAAACACCATATATTTT
TRBJ2-5,TRBV27,-,-,CASSFRFPGGETQYF,TGTGCCAGCAGTTTCCGGTTCCCCGGCGGAGAGACCCAGTACTTC
TRBJ1-6,TRBV11-2,-,-,CASSQHDTRVYSPLHF,TGTGCCAGCAGCCAACACGATACCAGGGTTTATTCACCCCTCCACTTT
TRBJ2-5,TRBV4-3,-,-,CASSQEWGLAGGETQYF,TGCGCCAGCAGCCAAGAGTGGGGTCTGGCCGGGGGAGAGACCCAGTACTTC
TRBJ2-3,TRBV7-7,TRBD2,-,CASSLPAGGPQYF,TGTGCTAGCAGCTTGCCAGCGGGGGGTCCGCAGTATTTT
TRBJ1-5,TRBV7-2,TRBD1,-,CASSLHRLGQVNQPQHF,TGTGCCAGCAGCTTACATCGTCTAGGACAGGTCAATCAGCCCCAGCATTTT
TRBJ2-3,TRBV4-1,-,-,CASSQEEGDTQYF,TGCGCCAGCAGCCAAGAGGAGGGCGATACGCAGTATTTT
TRBJ2-5,TRBV7-2,-,-,CASSLVRKETQYF,TGTGCCAGCAGCTTAGTGCGCAAAGAGACCCAGTACTTC
TRBJ1-2,TRBV27,TRBD1,-,CASRSRDRGLSGYTF,TGTGCCAGCAGGTCACGGGACAGGGGTTTAAGTGGCTACACCTTC
TRBJ2-1,TRBV15,-,-,CATSRPLRLGRNEQFF,TGTGCCACCAGCAGACCCCTCCGTCTAGGGAGGAATGAGCAGTTCTTC
TRBJ2-5,TRBV19,-,-,CASSIAVRAKETQYF,TGTGCCAGTAGTATAGCTGTGAGGGCCAAAGAGACCCAGTACTTC
TRBJ2-3,TRBV9,-,once,CASSVGTVDTQYF,TGTGCCAGCAGCGTAGGGACTGTAGATACGCAGTATTTT
TRBJ2-5,TRBV9,-,-,CASSVTGRQETQYF,TGTGCCAGCAGCGTAACGGGGAGGCAAGAGACCCAGTACTTC
TRBJ2-1,TRBV7-2,TRBD2,-,CASSFSGGVSYNEQFF,TGTGCCAGCAGCTTTAGCGGGGGGGTCTCCTACAATGAGCAGTTCTTC
TRBJ2-3,TRBV7-3,-,-,CASSLNTGLGTDTQYF,TGTGCCAGCAGCTTAAATACAGGCCTGGGCACAGATACGCAGTATTTT
TRBJ1-1,TRBV2,TRBD1,-,CAGTRTGTSNTEAFF,TGTGCCGGCACTCGGACAGGGACATCGAACACTGAAGCTTTCTTT
TRBJ2-3,TRBV6-5,-,-,CASSSPRGSTDTQYF,TGTGCCAGCAGTTCTCCCCGGGGGAGCACAGATACGCAGTATTTT
TRBJ1-5,TRBV19,-,once,CASSIERSTVWPQHF,TGTGCCAGTAGTATAGAACGATCAACAGTATGGCCCCAGCATTTT
TRBJ2-2,TRBV7-3,-,-,CASSLTGPQTTGELFF,TGTGCCAGCAGCTTGACAGGTCCCCAGACTACCGGGGAGCTGTTTTTT
TRBJ2-5,TRBV5-1,-,-,CASSSSMIGQETQYF,TGCGCCAGCAGCTCGAGCATGATCGGCCAAGAGACCCAGTACTTC
TRBJ2-3,TRBV19,TRBD1,-,CATLGGRGGRADTQYF,TGTGCCACCCTAGGGGGCAGAGGTGGCCGGGCAGATACGCAGTATTTT
TRBJ1-2,TRBV9,TRBD1,-,CASSSGGRDSRPNYGYTF,TGTGCCAGCAGCTCAGGGGGCAGGGATTCCCGCCCTAACTATGGCTACACCTTC